This T cell receptor beta chain came from a study of T cell responses to AZD1222 COVID-19 vaccine (dated by TCRdb to 2020 to 2023). The study in broad terms: Because spike-specific TCR depth and breadth did not differ between the two schedules, AZD1222 recipients who got a second dose at roughly 4 weeks were pooled with those who got a second dose at roughly 12 weeks. A total of more than 230 trial participants underwent TCR sequencing, of whom about 210 had received two doses of AZD1222 and some 25 had received two doses of the MenACWY control vaccine. Trial participants were enrolled by age into 18-55, 56-69 and 70-plus year subgroups, with approximately 150, 28 and 58 TCR-sequenced participants respectively. General findings and caveats noted by the study authors: The 56-69-year group was small, and its depth increase did not reach significance, likely because of low power. Most participants were white British and females outnumbered males, and the authors suggested that clonal diversity may have been underestimated. A significant rise in spike-specific TCR breadth and depth was observed after two AZD1222 doses relative to day 0 and relative to MenACWY recipients. Because no day 14 peak-response samples were available, repertoires were characterized only after the peak T cell response. Conclusions about previously exposed vaccinees are limited, since just five or six AZD1222 recipients were seropositive for SARS-CoV-2 at baseline. Reportedly, almost half of the unique spike-specific TCRs recognized epitopes lying outside the regions that are mutated in the B.1.351 and B.1.1.7 variants. The vaccine-associated CD4 TCRs covered the entire spike protein, and the dominant responses fell in regions 160-218 and 743-854.

With respect to this clone: This receptor's antigen is unknown. Per-base qualities were not stored, and no clone one base away is much larger.

For CDR1 and CDR2, the germline V gene lists ENHRY and SYGVKD. V lost 7 bases and J lost 4 bases, and the count of bases not matched to a germline gene is 10. The CDR3 measures 15 amino acids from cysteine to phenylalanine. Only the CDR3 part of the read is kept: 45 bases, read in frame from the first base. This sample's time point label indicates: baseline before first vaccination. Vaccinee samples came from UK trials COV001 and COV002, including a single-blind randomized controlled phase 2/3 trial of AZD1222 (ChAdOx1 nCoV-19) in healthy adults. Trial participant PBMC samples were collected at day 0 and day 28 after the second dose for TCRbeta chain sequencing. The CDR3 regions of human TCRbeta chains were subjected to immunosequencing. Per the original workflow: Repertoire TCRs were matched against a reference library of SARS-CoV-2-specific TCRs generated with the MIRA antigen-specificity platform. Breadth meant the fraction of unique TCRs that were SARS-CoV-2-associated, whereas depth meant the fraction of total T cells that were SARS-CoV-2-associated. Using the MIRA data, every spike-specific TCR was mapped to the spike region that the TCR reacted to and assigned to either a CD4 or a CD8 class. Log10-transformed breadth and depth values were compared by one-way ANOVA with Sidak's multiple comparisons tests. In its TCRdb copy, this immuneACCESS table keeps in-frame sequences only and misses some clones. Where compared with another copy, unresolved V genes explain less than half of these, and the others have no known cause. Clone size and the V and J calls come from that table; the DNA yielded D and trimming. The sample table contains roughly 150,000 clones; only one count was recorded for almost 95% of them. Of the sample, approximately 2.3% falls within the top ten clones.

The chain is made from TRBV10-3 and TRBJ2-1, and 7 bases in between align with TRBD2. Material: peripheral blood, obtained on day 0 of AZD1222 vaccination. The TCR comes from an adult in good health. The CDR3 protein sequence reads: CAINARETGYNEQFF. The DNA sequence is TGTGCCATCAATGCGCGGGAGACTGGGTACAATGAGCAGTTCTTC.